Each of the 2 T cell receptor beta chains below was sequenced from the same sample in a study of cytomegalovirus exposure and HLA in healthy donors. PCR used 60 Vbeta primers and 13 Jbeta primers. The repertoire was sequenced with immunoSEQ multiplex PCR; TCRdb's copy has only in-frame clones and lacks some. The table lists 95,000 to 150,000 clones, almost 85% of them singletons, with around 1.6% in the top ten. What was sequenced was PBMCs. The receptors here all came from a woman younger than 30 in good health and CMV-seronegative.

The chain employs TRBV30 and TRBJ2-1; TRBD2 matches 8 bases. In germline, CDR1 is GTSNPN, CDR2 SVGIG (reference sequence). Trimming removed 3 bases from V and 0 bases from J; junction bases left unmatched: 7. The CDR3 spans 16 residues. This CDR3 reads CAWSAPGLASYNEQFF. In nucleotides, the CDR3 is TGTGCCTGGAGCGCCCCCGGACTAGCCTCCTACAATGAGCAGTTCTTC.

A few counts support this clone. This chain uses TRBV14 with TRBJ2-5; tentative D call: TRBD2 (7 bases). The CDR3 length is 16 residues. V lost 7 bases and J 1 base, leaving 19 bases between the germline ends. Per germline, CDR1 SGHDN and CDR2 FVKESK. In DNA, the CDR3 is TGTGCCAGCACCGATGGCTCGAGGGGGGGCCAAGAGACCCAGTACTTC. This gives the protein CASTDGSRGGQETQYF.